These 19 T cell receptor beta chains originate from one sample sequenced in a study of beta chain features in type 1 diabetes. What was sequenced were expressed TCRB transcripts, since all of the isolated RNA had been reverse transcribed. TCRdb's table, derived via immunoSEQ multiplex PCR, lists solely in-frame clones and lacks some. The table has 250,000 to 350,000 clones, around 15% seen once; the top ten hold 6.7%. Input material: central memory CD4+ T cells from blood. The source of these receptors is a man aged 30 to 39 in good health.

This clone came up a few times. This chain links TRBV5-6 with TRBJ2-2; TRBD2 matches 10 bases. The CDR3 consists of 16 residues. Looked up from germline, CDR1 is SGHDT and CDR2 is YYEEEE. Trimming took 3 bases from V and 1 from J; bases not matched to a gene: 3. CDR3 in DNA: TGTGCCAGCAGCTCCGGACTAGCGGTGAACACCGGGGAGCTGTTTTTT. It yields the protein CASSSGLAVNTGELFF.

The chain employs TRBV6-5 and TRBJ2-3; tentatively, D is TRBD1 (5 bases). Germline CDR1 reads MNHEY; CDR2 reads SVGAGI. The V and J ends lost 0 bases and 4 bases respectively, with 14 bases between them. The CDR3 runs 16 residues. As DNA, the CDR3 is TGTGCCAGCAGTTACTCGGGCAGGGCTGTCCCAGATACGCAGTATTTT. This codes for CASSYSGRAVPDTQYF.

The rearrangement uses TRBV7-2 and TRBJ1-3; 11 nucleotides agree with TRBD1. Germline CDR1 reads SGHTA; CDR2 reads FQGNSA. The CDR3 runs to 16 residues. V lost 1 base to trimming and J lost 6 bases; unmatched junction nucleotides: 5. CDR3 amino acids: CASSLGTGGTANTIYF. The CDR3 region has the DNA TGTGCCAGCAGCTTAGGGACAGGGGGCACCGCAAACACCATATATTTT.

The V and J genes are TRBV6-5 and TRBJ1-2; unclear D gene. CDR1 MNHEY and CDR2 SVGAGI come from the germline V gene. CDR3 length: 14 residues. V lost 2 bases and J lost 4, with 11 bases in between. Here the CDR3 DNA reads TGTGCCAGCAGTTACAGTTTGACTGTCTATGGCTACACCTTC. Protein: CASSYSLTVYGYTF.

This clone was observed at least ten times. The CDR3 loop is CASSGAKEMNTGELFF. Here the CDR3 DNA reads TGTGCCAGCAGCGGTGCAAAAGAGATGAACACCGGGGAGCTGTTTTTT. This sequence joins TRBV5-8 and TRBJ2-2; D ambiguous. V was shortened by 4 bases and J by 1 base, with 14 bases between the two germline ends. Germline loops: CDR1 SGHTS, CDR2 YDEGEE. CDR3 length: 16 amino acids.

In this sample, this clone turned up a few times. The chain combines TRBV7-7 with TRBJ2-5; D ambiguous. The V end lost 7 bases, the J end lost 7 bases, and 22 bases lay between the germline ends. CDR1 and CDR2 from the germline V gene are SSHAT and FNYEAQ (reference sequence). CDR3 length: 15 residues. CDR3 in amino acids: CASTATGSAVGTQYF. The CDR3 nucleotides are TGTGCCAGCACCGCCACCGGGTCAGCAGTAGGGACCCAGTACTTC. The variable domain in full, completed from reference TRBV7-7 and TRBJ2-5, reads GAGVSQSPRYKVTKRGQDVTLRCDPISSHATLYWYQQALGQGPEFLTYFNYEAQPDKSGLPSDRFSAERPEGSISTLTIQRTEQRDSAMYRCASTATGSAVGTQYFGPGTRLLVL.

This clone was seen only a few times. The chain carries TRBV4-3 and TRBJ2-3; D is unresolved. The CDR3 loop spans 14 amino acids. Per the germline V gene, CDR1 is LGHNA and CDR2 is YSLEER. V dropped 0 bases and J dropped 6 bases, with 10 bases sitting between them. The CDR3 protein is CASSQENSRDTQYF. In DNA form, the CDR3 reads TGCGCCAGCAGCCAAGAGAATAGCAGGGATACGCAGTATTTT.

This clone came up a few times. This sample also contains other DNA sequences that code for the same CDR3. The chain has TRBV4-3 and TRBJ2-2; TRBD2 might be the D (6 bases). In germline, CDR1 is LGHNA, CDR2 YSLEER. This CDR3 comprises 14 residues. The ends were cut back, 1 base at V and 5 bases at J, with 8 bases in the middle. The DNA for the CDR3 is TGCGCCAGCAGCCAAGTTGGGGGGACCGGGGAGCTGTTTTTT. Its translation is CASSQVGGTGELFF.

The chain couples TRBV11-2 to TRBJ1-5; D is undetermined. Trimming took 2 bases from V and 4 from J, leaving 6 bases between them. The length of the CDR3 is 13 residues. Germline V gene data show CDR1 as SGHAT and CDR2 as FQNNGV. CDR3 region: CASSLWGNQPQHF. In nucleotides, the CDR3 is TGTGCCAGCAGCTTATGGGGTAATCAGCCCCAGCATTTT.

This chain's CDR3 is CASSLAGQGIDTQYF. CDR3 DNA sequence: TGTGCCAGCAGCTTAGCGGGACAGGGGATAGATACGCAGTATTTT. The J gene is TRBJ2-3, the V gene TRBV7-6; the match to TRBD1 covers 10 bases. This CDR3 comprises 15 residues. The germline V gene has CDR1 SGHVS and CDR2 FNYEAQ. V dropped 0 bases and J dropped 5; count of bases not matched to a gene: 2.

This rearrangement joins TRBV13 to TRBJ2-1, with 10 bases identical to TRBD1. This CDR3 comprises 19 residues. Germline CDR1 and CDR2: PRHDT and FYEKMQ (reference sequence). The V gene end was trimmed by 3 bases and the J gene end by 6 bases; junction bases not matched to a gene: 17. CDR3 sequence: CASSFWSGPGQGSGNEQFF. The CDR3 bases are TGTGCCAGCAGCTTTTGGAGTGGACCGGGACAGGGGTCGGGCAATGAGCAGTTCTTC.

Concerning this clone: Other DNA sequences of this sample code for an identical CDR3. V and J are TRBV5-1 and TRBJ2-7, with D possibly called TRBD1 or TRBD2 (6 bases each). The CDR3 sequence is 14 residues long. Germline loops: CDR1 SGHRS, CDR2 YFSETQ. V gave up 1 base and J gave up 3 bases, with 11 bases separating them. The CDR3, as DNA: TGCGCCAGCAGCTTGACGGGGGCTGGCTACGAGCAGTACTTC. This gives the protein CASSLTGAGYEQYF.

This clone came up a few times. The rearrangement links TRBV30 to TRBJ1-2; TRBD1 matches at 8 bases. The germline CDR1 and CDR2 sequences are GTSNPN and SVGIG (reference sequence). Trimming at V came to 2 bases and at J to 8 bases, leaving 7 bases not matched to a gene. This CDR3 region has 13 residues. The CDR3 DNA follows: TGTGCCTGGAGTATTCAGGGGGCTTACGGCTACACCTTC. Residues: CAWSIQGAYGYTF. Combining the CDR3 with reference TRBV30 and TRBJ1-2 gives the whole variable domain SQTIHQWPATLVQPVGSPLSLECTVEGTSNPNLYWYRQAAGRGLQLLFYSVGIGQISSEVPQNLSASRPQDRQFILSSKKLLLSDSGFYLCAWSIQGAYGYTFGSGTRLTVV.

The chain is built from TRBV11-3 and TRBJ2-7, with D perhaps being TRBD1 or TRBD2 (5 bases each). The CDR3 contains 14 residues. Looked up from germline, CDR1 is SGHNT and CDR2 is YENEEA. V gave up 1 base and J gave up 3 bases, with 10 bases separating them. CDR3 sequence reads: CASSLAGDLYEQYF. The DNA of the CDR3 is TGTGCCAGCAGCTTAGCCGGGGACCTCTACGAGCAGTACTTC.

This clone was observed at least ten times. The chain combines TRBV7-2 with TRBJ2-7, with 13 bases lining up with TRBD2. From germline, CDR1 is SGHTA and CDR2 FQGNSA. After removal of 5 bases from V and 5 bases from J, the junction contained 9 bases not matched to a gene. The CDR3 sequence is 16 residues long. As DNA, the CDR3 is TGTGCCAGCAGCCACACTCGACTAGCGGGGGGTAACGAGCAGTACTTC. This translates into CASSHTRLAGGNEQYF.

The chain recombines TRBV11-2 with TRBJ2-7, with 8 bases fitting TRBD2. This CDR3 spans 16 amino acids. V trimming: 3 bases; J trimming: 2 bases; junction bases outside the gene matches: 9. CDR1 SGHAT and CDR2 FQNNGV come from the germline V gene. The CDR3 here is CASSLGSSGRTYEQYV. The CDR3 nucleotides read TGTGCCAGCAGCTTGGGGTCTAGCGGGCGGACCTACGAGCAGTACGTC.

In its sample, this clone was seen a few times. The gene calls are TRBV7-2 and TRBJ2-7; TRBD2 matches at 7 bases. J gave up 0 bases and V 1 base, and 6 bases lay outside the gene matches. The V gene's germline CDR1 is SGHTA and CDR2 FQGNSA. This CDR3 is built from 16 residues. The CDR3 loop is CASSLGEGIISYEQYV. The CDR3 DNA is TGTGCCAGCAGCTTAGGGGAGGGGATTATCTCCTACGAGCAGTACGTC.

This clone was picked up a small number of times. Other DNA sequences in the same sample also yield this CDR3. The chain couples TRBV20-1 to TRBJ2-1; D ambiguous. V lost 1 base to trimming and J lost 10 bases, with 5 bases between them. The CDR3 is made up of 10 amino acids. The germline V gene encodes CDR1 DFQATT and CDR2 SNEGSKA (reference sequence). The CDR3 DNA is TGCAGTGCTAGAGTAGGCGAGCAGTTCTTC. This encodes CSARVGEQFF.

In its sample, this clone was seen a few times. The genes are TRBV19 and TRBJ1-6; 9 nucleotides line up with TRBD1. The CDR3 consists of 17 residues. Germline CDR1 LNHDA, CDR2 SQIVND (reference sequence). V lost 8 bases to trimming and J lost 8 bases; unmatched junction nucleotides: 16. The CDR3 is CASSGQGGRSADSPLHF. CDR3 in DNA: TGTGCCAGTTCGGGACAGGGAGGACGTTCTGCTGATTCACCCCTCCACTTT.